The source of this T cell receptor (beta chain) is a study of OX40 agonist ivuxolimab in advanced cancers. Turning to the study itself: Patients achieving partial responses numbered three: one hepatocellular carcinoma case and two cutaneous melanoma cases. Notes on the study in general: Clonal expansion from baseline to week 6 occurred in both CD4+ and CD8+ T cells.

Germline V gene sequence: CDR1 GTSNPN, CDR2 SVGIG (reference sequence). Trimming took 1 base from V and 3 from J; bases not matched to a gene: 6. This CDR3 comprises 14 residues. Note on this clone: Its antigen is currently unknown.

Profiled with immunoSEQ multiplex PCR; TCRdb holds only in-frame clones, not every one. The repertoire consists of about 120,000 clones, with approximately 92% occurring once and the leading ten covering 0.15% to 0.17%. This receptor was taken from an adult with an advanced solid tumor such as melanoma, head and neck, liver or kidney cancer. The sample was CD4+ or CD8+ T cells sorted from blood, taken in a trial of the OX40 agonist ivuxolimab. This chain uses TRBV30 with TRBJ2-7; 7 nucleotides match TRBD2. CDR3 sequence reads: CAWSGLAGSYEQYF. CDR3 DNA: TGTGCCTGGAGTGGACTAGCAGGGAGCTACGAGCAGTACTTC.